The entry that follows covers one T cell receptor (beta chain) sequence. This sample was included in a study of blood T cell repertoires in COVID-19. Study processing details: The authors estimated nucleated cell counts from reference gene primer amplification. The data were produced by immunoSEQ multiplex PCR, yet TCRdb's version contains in-frame clones alone and is incomplete. V, J and clone size are taken as reported in that table, and D and trimming were inferred from the DNA itself. The table lists 90,000 to 100,000 clones, 86% of them singletons. The CDR3 is made up of 13 amino acids. CDR1 is MGHRA, CDR2 YSYEKL, per germline. The V and J ends lost 0 bases and 15 bases respectively, with 15 bases between them.

The TCR originated in a man aged 50 to 59 with acute or convalescent COVID-19. Sequencing used peripheral blood. The rearrangement uses TRBV4-1 and TRBJ2-1; D might be TRBD1 (6 bases). CDR3 sequence: CASSQDGGRGGFF. As DNA, the CDR3 is TGCGCCAGCAGCCAAGATGGTGGCAGGGGTGGGTTCTTC.